The present T cell receptor (beta chain) was sequenced within a study of cytomegalovirus exposure and HLA in healthy donors. General observations from the study: The study recorded 160 or so TCR beta chains that were cytomegalovirus-associated. In a later analysis, productive TCRs from donors in an Asian-associated ancestry cluster reportedly carried fewer N-insertions than the cohort mean.

Amplification used 60 Vbeta primers and 13 Jbeta primers. Profiling relied on immunoSEQ multiplex PCR, and the TCRdb table lists in-frame clones only, not all of them. There are roughly 120,000 clones in the sample; about 85% occur only once, and under 0.3% lies in the top ten. CDR1 is SGHVS and CDR2 is FNYEAQ in the germline V gene. V was clipped by 4 bases and J by 7 bases, with 17 bases between them. This CDR3 is built from 14 residues. For this clone: The target antigen is unknown.

The source of this sequence is a man aged 50 to 59 in good health and CMV-seronegative. The chain carries TRBV7-6 and TRBJ2-7; D might be TRBD2 (5 bases). Sequenced sample: PBMCs. CDR3 amino acids: CASSSGRGTEEQYF. The CDR3 DNA is TGTGCCAGCAGCTCAGGACGGGGAACAGAAGAGCAGTACTTC. Together with reference TRBV7-6 and TRBJ2-7, the CDR3 gives the full variable domain: GAGVSQSPRYKVTKRGQDVALRCDPISGHVSLYWYRQALGQGPEFLTYFNYEAQQDKSGLPNDRFSAERPEGSISTLTIQRTEQRDSAMYRCASSSGRGTEEQYFGPGTRLTVT.